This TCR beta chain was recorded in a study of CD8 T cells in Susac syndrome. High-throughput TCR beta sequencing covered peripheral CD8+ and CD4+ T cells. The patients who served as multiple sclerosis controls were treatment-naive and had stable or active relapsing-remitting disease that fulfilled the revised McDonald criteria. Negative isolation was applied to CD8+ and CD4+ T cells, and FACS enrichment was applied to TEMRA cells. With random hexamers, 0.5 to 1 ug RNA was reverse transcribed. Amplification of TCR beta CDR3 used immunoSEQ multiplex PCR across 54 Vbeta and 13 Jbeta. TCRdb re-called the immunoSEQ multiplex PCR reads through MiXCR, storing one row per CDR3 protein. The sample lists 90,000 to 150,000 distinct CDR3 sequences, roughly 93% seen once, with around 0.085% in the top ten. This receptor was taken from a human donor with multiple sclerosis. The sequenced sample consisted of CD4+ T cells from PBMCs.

DNA for the CDR3: TGTGCCAGCTCACCGATTATCGCGGGACAGGGGATGATCTCTGGAAACACCATATATTTT. It encodes CASSPIIAGQGMISGNTIYF. The chain uses TRBV18 and TRBJ1-3; the match to TRBD1 covers 10 bases. Germline lookup yields CDR1 KGHSH and CDR2 LQKENI. Losses at the gene ends were 3 bases for V and 0 bases for J; bases not matched to a gene: 14. This CDR3 spans 20 amino acids.